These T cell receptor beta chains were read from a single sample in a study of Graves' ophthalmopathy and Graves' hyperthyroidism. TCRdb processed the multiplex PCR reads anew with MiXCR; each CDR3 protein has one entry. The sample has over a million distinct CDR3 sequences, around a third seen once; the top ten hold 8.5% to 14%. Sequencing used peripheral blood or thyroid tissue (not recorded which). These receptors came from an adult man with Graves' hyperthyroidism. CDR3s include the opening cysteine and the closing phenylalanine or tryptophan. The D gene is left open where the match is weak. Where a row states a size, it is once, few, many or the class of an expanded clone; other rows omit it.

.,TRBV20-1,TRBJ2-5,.,CSETGEWETQYF,TGCAGTGAAACCGGGGAGTGGGAGACCCAGTACTTC
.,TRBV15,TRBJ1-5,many,CATSRKGTGNQPQHF,TGTGCCACCAGCAGAAAGGGGACGGGAAATCAGCCCCAGCATTTT
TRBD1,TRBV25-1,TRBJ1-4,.,CTSRQGGKLFF,TGTACCAGCAGACAGGGGGGAAAACTGTTTTTT
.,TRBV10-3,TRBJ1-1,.,CAIRQEAGASLETEAFF,TGTGCCATCAGGCAAGAGGCGGGAGCTAGTTTGGAGACTGAAGCTTTCTTT
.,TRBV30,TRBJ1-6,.,CAWSRERGNSPLHF,TGTGCCTGGAGCCGGGAGAGGGGGAATTCACCCCTCCACTTT
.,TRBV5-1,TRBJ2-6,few,CASRHGSLSGANVLTF,TGCGCCAGCAGACATGGATCTCTCTCTGGGGCCAACGTCCTGACTTTC
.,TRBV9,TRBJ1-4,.,CASSAGAGSEEKLFF,TGTGCCAGCAGCGCCGGGGCAGGGAGCGAGGAAAAACTGTTTTTT
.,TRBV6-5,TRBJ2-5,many,CASNKAGAKTQYF,TGTGCCAGCAACAAGGCAGGGGCTAAGACCCAGTACTTC
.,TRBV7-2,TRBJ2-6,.,CASSLAVQTF,TGTGCCAGCAGCTTAGCGGTACAGACTTTC
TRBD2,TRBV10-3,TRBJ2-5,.,CAVALAGGTQYF,TGTGCCGTCGCACTGGCGGGGGGGACCCAGTACTTC
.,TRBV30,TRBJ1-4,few,CARRSANEKLFF,TGTGCCCGACGAAGCGCTAATGAAAAACTGTTTTTT
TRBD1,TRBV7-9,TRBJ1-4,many,CASSHHRGKGEKLFF,TGTGCCAGCAGCCACCACAGGGGGAAAGGAGAAAAACTGTTTTTT
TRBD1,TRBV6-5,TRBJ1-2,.,CASSYPGGGASGYTF,TGTGCCAGCAGTTATCCGGGAGGGGGCGCTTCTGGCTACACCTTC
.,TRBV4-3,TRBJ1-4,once,CASSQDGTGRPNEKLFF,TGCGCCAGCAGCCAAGATGGAACAGGGAGACCTAATGAAAAACTGTTTTTT
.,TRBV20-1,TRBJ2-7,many,CSASTGNEQYF,TGCAGTGCTTCCACAGGTAACGAGCAGTACTTC
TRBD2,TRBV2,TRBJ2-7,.,CASSARPMGDYYEQYF,TGTGCCAGCAGTGCTAGACCAATGGGGGACTACTACGAGCAGTACTTC
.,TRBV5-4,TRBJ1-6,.,CASSLPGRNSPLHF,TGTGCCAGCAGCTTGCCAGGGCGTAATTCACCCCTCCACTTT
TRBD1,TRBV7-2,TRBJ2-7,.,CASSSQGGQGAQYF,TGTGCCAGCAGCTCTCAAGGGGGACAGGGGGCTCAGTACTTC
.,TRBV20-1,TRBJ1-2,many,CSAKTADRYGYTF,TGCAGTGCTAAGACAGCGGATCGCTATGGCTACACCTTC
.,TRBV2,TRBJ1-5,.,CASSYSGDGNQPQHF,TGTGCCAGCAGTTACTCGGGGGATGGCAATCAGCCCCAGCATTTT
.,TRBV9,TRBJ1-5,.,CASSDRLAGEETQHF,TGTGCCAGCAGCGACAGACTAGCGGGGGAAGAGACCCAGCATTTT
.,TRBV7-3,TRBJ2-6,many,CASSPRTTGSGANVLTF,TGTGCCAGCAGCCCAAGGACCACGGGCTCTGGGGCCAACGTCCTGACTTTC
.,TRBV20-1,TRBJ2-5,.,CSARGFRGARETQYF,TGCAGTGCTAGAGGGTTTAGGGGCGCTCGGGAGACCCAGTACTTC
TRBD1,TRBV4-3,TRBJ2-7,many,CASSQDRSYEQYF,TGTGCCAGCAGTCAGGACAGGTCCTACGAGCAGTACTTC
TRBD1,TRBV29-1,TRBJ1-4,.,CSVGTGKEKLFF,TGCAGCGTCGGGACAGGGAAGGAAAAACTGTTTTTT
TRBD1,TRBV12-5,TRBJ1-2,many,CASGLDRGGGYTF,TGTGCTAGTGGTTTGGACAGGGGAGGCGGCTACACCTTC